This T cell receptor (beta chain) was captured in a study of technical replicates of blood from a handful of donors. TCRdb's copy holds only in-frame clones and misses some; the assay was immunoSEQ multiplex PCR. The data hold 85,000 to 100,000 clones, with about 94% observed a single time. Germline lookup yields CDR1 SEHNR and CDR2 FQNEAQ (reference sequence). V shed 4 bases and J 2 bases; nucleotides not matched to a gene: 3. The CDR3 has 15 amino acids. The origin of this receptor is a human donor in good health. Sequences were obtained from T cells isolated from PBMCs. The chain has TRBV7-9 and TRBJ2-2, with 8 nucleotides matching TRBD1. CDR3 sequence (DNA): TGTGCCAGCAGCTCCGGGACAGGCAACACCGGGGAGCTGTTTTTT. Translated: CASSSGTGNTGELFF.